These 21 T cell receptor beta chains came from one sample sequenced in a study of spatial heterogeneity in lung cancer. Study outcomes and limitations: The study found that expanded intratumoral alpha and beta TCR counts tracked tumor mutation counts.

One entry per CDR3 protein results from TCRdb running MiXCR on the 5' RACE reads. Of under 6,000 distinct CDR3 sequences detected, almost 8.5% appear once; the ten largest clones hold over 25%. Time point here: sample taken at primary tumor resection. These receptors lack a known antigen. The sample was lung tumor tissue, taken at surgery. The source is a male donor with early-stage non-small cell lung cancer.

This clonotype was seen many times. V and J are TRBV5-1 and TRBJ1-2; D is perhaps TRBD1 (6 bases). Trimming cost V 2 bases and J 2 bases, with 16 bases left between them. This CDR3 is built from 16 residues. Germline V CDR1 and CDR2: SGHRS, YFSETQ. The CDR3 sequence: CASSFPKQGENYGYTF. CDR3 in DNA: TGCGCCAGCAGCTTTCCCAAACAGGGTGAGAACTATGGCTACACCTTC.

This clonotype was picked up many times. V gene TRBV28 combines with J gene TRBJ2-5, with a possible D match to TRBD1 (6 bases). The CDR3 has 15 residues. Trimming removed 3 bases from V and 2 bases from J, with 13 bases in between. Germline V gene sequence: CDR1 MDHEN, CDR2 SYDVKM. In DNA, the CDR3 is TGTGCCAGCAGTTTCCAGGGACAACTTCAAGAGACCCAGTACTTC. Amino acid sequence: CASSFQGQLQETQYF.

By sample fraction, this clonotype is medium-sized. CDR3 bases: TGCGCCAGCAGCTTGGCCTCGGGGGGACAGGGCGGCACAGATACGCAGTATTTT. Translated, it gives CASSLASGGQGGTDTQYF. The rearrangement joins TRBV5-1 to TRBJ2-3; 9 nucleotides align to TRBD1. CDR3 length equals 18 residues. In germline, CDR1 is SGHRS, CDR2 YFSETQ. Losses at the gene ends were 0 bases for V and 1 base for J; bases not matched to a gene: 9. Using reference TRBV5-1 and TRBJ2-3 for the parts outside the CDR3, the full variable domain is KAGVTQTPRYLIKTRGQQVTLSCSPISGHRSVSWYQQTPGQGLQFLFEYFSETQRNKGNFPGRFSGRQFSNSRSEMNVSTLELGDSALYLCASSLASGGQGGTDTQYFGPGTRLTVL.

By proportion, this clonotype is medium-sized. The chain uses TRBV7-2 and TRBJ2-5; tentatively, D is TRBD2 (6 bases). V lost 3 bases to trimming and J lost 1 base, with 9 bases between them. The CDR3 length is 14 residues. Germline V lookup: CDR1 SGHTA, CDR2 FQGNSA. CDR3 bases: TGTGCCAGCAGCTTCAGCGGGCGCCAAGAGACCCAGTACTTC. Its protein product is CASSFSGRQETQYF. Full variable domain (outside the CDR3, taken from reference TRBV7-2 and TRBJ2-5): GAGVSQSPSNKVTEKGKDVELRCDPISGHTALYWYRQSLGQGLEFLIYFQGNSAPDKSGLPSDRFSAERTGGSVSTLTIQRTQQEDSAVYLCASSFSGRQETQYFGPGTRLLVL.

This clonotype has at least ten counts. The gene calls are TRBV19 and TRBJ2-5, with 8 bases identical to TRBD1. CDR3 length: 16 amino acids. Trimming took 0 bases from V and 5 from J; bases not matched to a gene: 8. CDR1 is LNHDA and CDR2 is SQIVND in the germline V gene (reference sequence). CDR3 sequence: CASSIDRPGGVETQYF. CDR3 DNA sequence: TGTGCCAGTAGTATAGACCGGCCAGGGGGCGTTGAGACCCAGTACTTC. Looking up the rest from reference TRBV19 and TRBJ2-5 gives the full variable domain: DGGITQSPKYLFRKEGQNVTLSCEQNLNHDAMYWYRQDPGQGLRLIYYSQIVNDFQKGDIAEGYSVSREKKESFPLTVTSAQKNPTAFYLCASSIDRPGGVETQYFGPGTRLLVL.

By share of the sample, this clonotype is medium-sized (0.01 to 0.1%). The V call is TRBV12-3 or TRBV12-4, the J call TRBJ1-4; maybe TRBD1 (5 bases). This CDR3 has 17 residues. Trimming pared 7 bases from V and 8 bases from J, leaving 26 bases between. CDR3 in DNA: TGTGCCAGCACCTTTGAGGCCCACGGGGGGTTGGGCGAAAAACTGTTTTTT. This gives the protein CASTFEAHGGLGEKLFF.

Within the sample, this clonotype is large. The rearrangement uses TRBV6-1 and TRBJ1-6, with 11 positions matching TRBD1. Germline trimming cut 6 bases from V and 6 bases from J; bases unmatched to any gene: 1. The CDR3 has 14 amino acids. The germline CDR1 and CDR2 sequences are MNHNS and SASEGT. CDR3 coding DNA: TGTGCCAGCAGCGGGACAGGGGGTAATTCACCCCTCCACTTT. Translated, it gives CASSGTGGNSPLHF.

This clonotype counts as medium-sized. The rearrangement links TRBV28 to TRBJ1-2; D gene uncertain. Germline V gene data show CDR1 as MDHEN and CDR2 as SYDVKM. V gave up 6 bases and J gave up 7 bases, with 12 bases separating them. The CDR3 has 12 residues. Here the CDR3 DNA reads TGTGCCAGCAGCCAGATAGAAGGTGGCTACACCTTC. It specifies CASSQIEGGYTF.

This clonotype was observed many times. The chain combines TRBV20-1 with TRBJ1-2; D is perhaps TRBD1 (6 bases). The CDR3 extends over 16 amino acids. V was cut by 0 bases and J by 6 bases, with 20 bases left in between. CDR1 and CDR2 (germline): DFQATT, SNEGSKA (reference sequence). Written as DNA, the CDR3 is TGCAGTGCTAGAGATCCCGTTTGGGGTGAGGGGGATGGCTACACCTTC. Residues: CSARDPVWGEGDGYTF.

Comments on this clonotype: A much larger clone differs by one base, so this may be a read error. CDR3 sequence: CASTLLGTGTQYF. The CDR3 DNA sequence: TGTGCCAGCACCCTCCTTGGGACAGGTACGCAGTATTTT. The chain is built from TRBV28 and TRBJ2-3; TRBD1 agrees at 8 bases. The CDR3 has 13 amino acids. In germline, CDR1 is MDHEN, CDR2 SYDVKM.

This clonotype came up many times. The chain couples TRBV7-9 to TRBJ2-2, with D perhaps TRBD1 (5 bases). The CDR3 is made up of 17 amino acids. The V gene's germline CDR1 is SEHNR and CDR2 FQNEAQ (reference sequence). V shed 4 bases and J shed 4 bases, with 19 bases lying between them. In DNA form, the CDR3 reads TGTGCCAGCAGCTCCCAATCGGCGCAGGGCCGCACCGGGGAGCTGTTTTTT. Residues: CASSSQSAQGRTGELFF.

The genes are TRBV11-3 and TRBJ2-2; 7 nucleotides align to TRBD1. The V segment lost 3 bases and the J segment 4 bases; nucleotides outside the gene matches: 2. Per germline, CDR1 SGHNT and CDR2 YENEEA. This CDR3 is 14 amino acids long. CDR3 amino acids: CASSLGQSTGELFF. In DNA, the CDR3 is TGTGCCAGCAGCTTGGGACAGTCCACCGGGGAGCTGTTTTTT.

Judged by abundance, this clonotype is medium-sized. V usage is TRBV7-2 and J usage is TRBJ2-3; maybe TRBD2 (6 bases). Trimming took 6 bases from V and 2 from J, leaving 15 bases between them. The germline V gene encodes CDR1 SGHTA and CDR2 FQGNSA. The CDR3 spans 15 residues. The CDR3 DNA reads as TGTGCCAGCAGTGGGGACTTCCCCTTCACAGATACGCAGTATTTT. This sequence encodes CASSGDFPFTDTQYF.

This clonotype is labeled large. The chain carries TRBV9 and TRBJ2-7; a weak D match, TRBD2 (5 bases). The germline V and J ends were trimmed by 0 bases and 3 bases, with 7 bases remaining between them. CDR1 and CDR2 from the germline V gene are SGDLS and YYNGEE. This CDR3 is 13 amino acids long. DNA of the CDR3: TGTGCCAGCAGCGTAGCCGGGAACTACGAGCAGTACTTC. Protein product: CASSVAGNYEQYF.

V is TRBV29-1 and J is TRBJ2-7; D is perhaps TRBD1 (5 bases). The CDR3 covers 13 residues. Germline V CDR1 and CDR2: SQVTM, ANQGSEA. V was pared by 0 bases and J by 6 bases, with 12 bases between. CDR3 sequence reads: CSVEDDQRGEQYF. CDR3 DNA sequence: TGCAGCGTTGAAGATGACCAAAGGGGCGAGCAGTACTTC.

This clonotype was seen repeatedly, ten times or more. The chain uses TRBV28 and TRBJ1-5; D gene ambiguous. The CDR3 is 15 amino acids. Germline values: CDR1 MDHEN, CDR2 SYDVKM. V shed 1 base and J shed 11 bases, with 18 bases lying between them. Written as DNA, the CDR3 is TGTGCCAGCAGTTTATCCCTAGGAGGGTCTAGTTCCCAGCATTTT. Encoded protein: CASSLSLGGSSSQHF.

Sample share makes this clonotype medium-sized (0.01 to 0.1%). The gene calls are TRBV6-4 and TRBJ2-1, with 10 bases fitting TRBD2. The CDR3 covers 17 residues. The trim removed 0 bases at V and 1 base at J, leaving 3 bases unmatched. Germline loops: CDR1 MRHNA, CDR2 SNTAGT. CDR3 in amino acids: CASSDSPSGSSYNEQFF. The CDR3 nucleotides are TGTGCCAGCAGTGACTCGCCTAGCGGGAGTTCCTACAATGAGCAGTTCTTC.

The J gene is TRBJ2-1, the V gene TRBV20-1; 7 bases are shared with TRBD2. The ends lost 2 bases at V and 5 bases at J; junction bases unmatched: 12. The CDR3 sequence is 16 residues long. Germline values: CDR1 DFQATT, CDR2 SNEGSKA (reference sequence). The CDR3: CSARSLGGRLHNEQFF. DNA for the CDR3: TGCAGTGCTAGATCCCTGGGGGGGAGGTTACACAATGAGCAGTTCTTC.

This clonotype was recorded many times. The junction departs from the called germline gene at one end, perhaps through a read error. V usage is TRBV7-3 and J usage is TRBJ2-5; 7 bases agree with TRBD2. This CDR3 region has 13 residues. The germline gives CDR1 SGHTA, CDR2 FQGTGA. DNA for the CDR3: TGTGCCAGCAGCAGCGGGAACCAGGAGACCCAGTACTTC. It yields the protein CASSSGNQETQYF.

This chain uses TRBV6-5 with TRBJ2-7; 7 bases are a match to TRBD1. Germline trimming cut 10 bases from V and 3 bases from J; bases unmatched to any gene: 6. The CDR3 is 12 amino acids. From germline, CDR1 is MNHEY and CDR2 SVGAGI. The CDR3 DNA is TGTGCCACCGGTAGGGACAGCTACGAGCAGTACTTC. Translating it yields CATGRDSYEQYF.

Many counts were recorded for this clonotype. The V call is TRBV28, the J call TRBJ1-2, with 9 positions matching TRBD1. This CDR3 spans 13 amino acids. J lost 8 bases, V lost 2 bases, and 3 bases had no gene match. Per germline, CDR1 MDHEN and CDR2 SYDVKM. The CDR3 DNA reads TGTGCCAGCAGTTTAAGGACAGGGGAAGGCTACACCTTC. It specifies CASSLRTGEGYTF.